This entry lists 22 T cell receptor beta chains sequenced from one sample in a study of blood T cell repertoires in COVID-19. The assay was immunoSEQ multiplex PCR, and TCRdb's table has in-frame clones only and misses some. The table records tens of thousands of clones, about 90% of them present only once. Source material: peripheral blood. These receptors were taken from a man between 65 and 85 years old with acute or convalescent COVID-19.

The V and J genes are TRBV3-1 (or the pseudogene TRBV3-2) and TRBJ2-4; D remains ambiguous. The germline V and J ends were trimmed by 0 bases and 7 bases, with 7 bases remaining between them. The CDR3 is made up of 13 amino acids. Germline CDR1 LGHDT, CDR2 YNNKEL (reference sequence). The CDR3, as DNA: TGTGCCAGCAGCCAAGAAGAGCCCAACATTCAGTACTTC. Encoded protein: CASSQEEPNIQYF.

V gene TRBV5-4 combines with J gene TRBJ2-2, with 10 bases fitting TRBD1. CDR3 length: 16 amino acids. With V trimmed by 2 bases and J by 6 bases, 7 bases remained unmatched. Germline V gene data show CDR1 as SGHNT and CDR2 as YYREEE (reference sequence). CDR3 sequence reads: CASSLRDRGRSGELFF. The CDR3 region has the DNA TGTGCCAGCAGCTTACGTGACAGGGGGCGGTCCGGGGAGCTGTTTTTT.

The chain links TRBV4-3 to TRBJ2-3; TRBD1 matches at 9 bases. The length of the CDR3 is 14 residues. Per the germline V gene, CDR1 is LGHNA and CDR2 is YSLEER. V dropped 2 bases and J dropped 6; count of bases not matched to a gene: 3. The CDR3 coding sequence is TGCGCCAGCAGCCAACAGACAGGGGGGGATACGCAGTATTTT. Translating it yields CASSQQTGGDTQYF.

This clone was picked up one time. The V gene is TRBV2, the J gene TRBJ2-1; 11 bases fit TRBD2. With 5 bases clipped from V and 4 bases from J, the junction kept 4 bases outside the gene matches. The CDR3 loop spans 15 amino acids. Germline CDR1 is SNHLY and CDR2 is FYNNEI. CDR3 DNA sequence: TGTGCCAGCAGTTGGACTAGCGGGTCTTACAATGAGCAGTTCTTC. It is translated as CASSWTSGSYNEQFF.

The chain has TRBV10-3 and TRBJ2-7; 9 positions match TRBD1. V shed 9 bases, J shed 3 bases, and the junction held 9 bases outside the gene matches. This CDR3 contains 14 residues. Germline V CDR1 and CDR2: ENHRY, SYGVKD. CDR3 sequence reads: CAIGTGTGYYEQYF. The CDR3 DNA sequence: TGTGCCATAGGAACCGGGACAGGGTACTACGAGCAGTACTTC.

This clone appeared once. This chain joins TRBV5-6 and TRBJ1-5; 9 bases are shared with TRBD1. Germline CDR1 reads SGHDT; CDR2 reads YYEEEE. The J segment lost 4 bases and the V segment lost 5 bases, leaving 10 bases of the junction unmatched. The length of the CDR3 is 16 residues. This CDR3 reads CASSYSGTGLNQPQHF. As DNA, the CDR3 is TGTGCCAGCAGTTACTCCGGGACAGGGTTGAATCAGCCCCAGCATTTT.

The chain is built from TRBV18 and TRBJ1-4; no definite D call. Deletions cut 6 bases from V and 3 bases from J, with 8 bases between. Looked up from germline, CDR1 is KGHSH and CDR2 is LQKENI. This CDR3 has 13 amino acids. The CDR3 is CASSRVSNEKLFF. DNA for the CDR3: TGTGCCAGCTCCCGGGTTTCTAATGAAAAACTGTTTTTT.

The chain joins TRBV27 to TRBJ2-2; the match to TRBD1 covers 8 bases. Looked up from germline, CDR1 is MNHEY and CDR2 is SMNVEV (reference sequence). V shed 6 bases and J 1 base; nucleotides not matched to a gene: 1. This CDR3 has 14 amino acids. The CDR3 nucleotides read TGTGCCAGCAGGGGACAGGTGAACACCGGGGAGCTGTTTTTT. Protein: CASRGQVNTGELFF.

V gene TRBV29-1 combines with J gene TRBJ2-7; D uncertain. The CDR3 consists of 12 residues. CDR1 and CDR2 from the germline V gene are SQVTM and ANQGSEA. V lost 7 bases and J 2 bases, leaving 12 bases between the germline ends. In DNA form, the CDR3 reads TGCAGCGCGCAGAGAGGAACCTACGAGCAGTACTTC. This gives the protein CSAQRGTYEQYF.

Here the CDR3 reads CASSFSPPTGAYGYTF. CDR3 bases: TGTGCCAGCAGCTTCTCACCCCCGACAGGGGCCTATGGCTACACCTTC. V is TRBV5-4 and J is TRBJ1-2; 8 positions match TRBD1. Germline CDR1 is SGHNT and CDR2 is YYREEE (reference sequence). J was trimmed by 4 bases and V by 2 bases; bases with no gene match: 10. The CDR3 spans 16 residues.

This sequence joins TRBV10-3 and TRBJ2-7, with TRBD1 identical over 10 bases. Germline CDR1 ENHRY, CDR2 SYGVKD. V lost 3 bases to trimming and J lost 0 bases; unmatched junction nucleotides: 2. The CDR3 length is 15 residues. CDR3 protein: CAISEGTGASYEQYF. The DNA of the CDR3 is TGTGCCATCAGTGAAGGGACAGGGGCCTCCTACGAGCAGTACTTC.

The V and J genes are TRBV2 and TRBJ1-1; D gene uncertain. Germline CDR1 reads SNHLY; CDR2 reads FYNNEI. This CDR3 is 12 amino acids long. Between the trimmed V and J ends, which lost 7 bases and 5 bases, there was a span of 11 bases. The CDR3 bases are TGTGCCAGCAACAGTGTAGGAACTGAAGCTTTCTTT. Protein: CASNSVGTEAFF.

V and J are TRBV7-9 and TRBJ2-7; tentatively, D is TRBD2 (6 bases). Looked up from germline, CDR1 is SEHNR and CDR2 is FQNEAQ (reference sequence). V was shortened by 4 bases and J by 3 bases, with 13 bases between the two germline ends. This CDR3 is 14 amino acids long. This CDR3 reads CASSSPGLGYEQYF. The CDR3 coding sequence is TGTGCCAGCAGCTCACCGGGACTGGGCTACGAGCAGTACTTC.

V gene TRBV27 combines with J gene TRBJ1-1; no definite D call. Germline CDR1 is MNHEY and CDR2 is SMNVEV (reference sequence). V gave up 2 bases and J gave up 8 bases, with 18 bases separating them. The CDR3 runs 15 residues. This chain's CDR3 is CASSLMFRSVGEAFF. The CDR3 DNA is TGTGCCAGCAGTTTAATGTTCCGTAGCGTGGGGGAAGCTTTCTTT.

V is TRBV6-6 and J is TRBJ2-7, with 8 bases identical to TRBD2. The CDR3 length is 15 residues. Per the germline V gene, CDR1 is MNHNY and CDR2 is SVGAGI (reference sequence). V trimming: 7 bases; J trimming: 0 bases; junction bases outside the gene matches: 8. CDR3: CASTRSSGYSYEQYF. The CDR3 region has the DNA TGTGCCAGCACCCGGTCTAGCGGGTACTCCTACGAGCAGTACTTC.

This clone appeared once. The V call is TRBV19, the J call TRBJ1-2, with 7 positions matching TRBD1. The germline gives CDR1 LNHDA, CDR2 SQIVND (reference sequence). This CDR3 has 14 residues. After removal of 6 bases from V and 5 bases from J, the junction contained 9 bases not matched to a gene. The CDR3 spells CASRNTGTDYGYTF. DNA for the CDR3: TGTGCCAGTAGAAACACCGGGACAGATTATGGCTACACCTTC.

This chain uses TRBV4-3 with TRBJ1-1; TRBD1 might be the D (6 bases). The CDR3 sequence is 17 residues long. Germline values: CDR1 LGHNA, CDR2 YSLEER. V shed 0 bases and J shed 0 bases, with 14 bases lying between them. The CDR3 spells CASSQETAGAMNTEAFF. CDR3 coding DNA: TGCGCCAGCAGCCAAGAAACGGCAGGGGCTATGAACACTGAAGCTTTCTTT.

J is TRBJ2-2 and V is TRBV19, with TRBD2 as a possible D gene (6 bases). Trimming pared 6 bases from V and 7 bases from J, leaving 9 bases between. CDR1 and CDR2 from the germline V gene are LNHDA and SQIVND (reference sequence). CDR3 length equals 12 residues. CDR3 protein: CASSFGGGELFF. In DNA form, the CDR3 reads TGTGCCAGTAGCTTCGGGGGCGGGGAGCTGTTTTTT. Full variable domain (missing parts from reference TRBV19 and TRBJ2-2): DGGITQSPKYLFRKEGQNVTLSCEQNLNHDAMYWYRQDPGQGLRLIYYSQIVNDFQKGDIAEGYSVSREKKESFPLTVTSAQKNPTAFYLCASSFGGGELFFGEGSRLTVL.

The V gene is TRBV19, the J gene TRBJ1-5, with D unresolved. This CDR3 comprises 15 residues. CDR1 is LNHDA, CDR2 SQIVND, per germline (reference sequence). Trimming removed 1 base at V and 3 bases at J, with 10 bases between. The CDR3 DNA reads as TGTGCCAGTAGTATAGGGAGCAGTAACAATCAGCCCCAGCATTTT. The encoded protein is CASSIGSSNNQPQHF. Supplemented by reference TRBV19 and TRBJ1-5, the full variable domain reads DGGITQSPKYLFRKEGQNVTLSCEQNLNHDAMYWYRQDPGQGLRLIYYSQIVNDFQKGDIAEGYSVSREKKESFPLTVTSAQKNPTAFYLCASSIGSSNNQPQHFGDGTRLSIL.

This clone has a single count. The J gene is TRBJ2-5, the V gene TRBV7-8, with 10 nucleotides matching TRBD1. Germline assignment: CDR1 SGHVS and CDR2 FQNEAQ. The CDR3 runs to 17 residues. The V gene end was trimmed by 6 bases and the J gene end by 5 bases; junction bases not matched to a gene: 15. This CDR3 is CASSGWDRGSVWETQYF. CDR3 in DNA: TGTGCCAGCAGTGGCTGGGACAGGGGAAGTGTATGGGAGACCCAGTACTTC.

The chain's CDR3 is CASSPLAGGIDTQYF. The CDR3 DNA is TGTGCCAGCAGTCCCTTAGCGGGGGGGATAGATACGCAGTATTTT. J is TRBJ2-3 and V is TRBV27, with TRBD2 matching over 11 bases. This CDR3 comprises 15 residues. In germline, CDR1 is MNHEY, CDR2 SMNVEV (reference sequence). The junction had 6 bases not matched to a gene; V was cut back by 5 bases and J by 5 bases.

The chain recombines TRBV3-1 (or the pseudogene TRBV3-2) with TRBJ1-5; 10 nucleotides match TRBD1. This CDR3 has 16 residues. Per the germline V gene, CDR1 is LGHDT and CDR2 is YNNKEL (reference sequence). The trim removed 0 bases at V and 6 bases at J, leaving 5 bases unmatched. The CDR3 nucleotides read TGTGCCAGCAGCCAAGATCCGGGACAGGGGATTCAGCCCCAGCATTTT. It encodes CASSQDPGQGIQPQHF.